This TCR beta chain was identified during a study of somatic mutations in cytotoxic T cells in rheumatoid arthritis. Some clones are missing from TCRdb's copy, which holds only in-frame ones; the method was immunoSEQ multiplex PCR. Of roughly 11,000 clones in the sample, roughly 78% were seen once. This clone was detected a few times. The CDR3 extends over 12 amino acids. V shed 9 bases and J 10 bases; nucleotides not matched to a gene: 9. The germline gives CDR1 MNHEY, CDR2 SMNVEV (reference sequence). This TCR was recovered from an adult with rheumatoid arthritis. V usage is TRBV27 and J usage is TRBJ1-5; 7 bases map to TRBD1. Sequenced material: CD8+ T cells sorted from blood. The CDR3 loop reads CARLNRGTPQHF. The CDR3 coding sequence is TGTGCCAGACTAAACAGGGGAACTCCCCAGCATTTT.